Shown below are 23 T cell receptor beta chains from a single sample sequenced in a study of blood T cell repertoires in COVID-19. The repertoire was sequenced with immunoSEQ multiplex PCR; TCRdb's copy has only in-frame clones and lacks some. Of a few hundred thousand clones listed, about 92% are singletons. The sequencing input was PBMCs or T cells enriched from blood (not recorded which). The receptor set was obtained from a young man who had recovered from COVID-19.

This chain links TRBV19 with TRBJ2-1; 7 bases agree with TRBD1. There are 14 residues in the CDR3. J gave up 4 bases and V 5 bases, and 5 bases lay outside the gene matches. CDR1 is LNHDA and CDR2 is SQIVND in the germline V gene (reference sequence). CDR3 sequence reads: CASSRGQEYNEQFF. The CDR3 DNA follows: TGTGCCAGTAGTCGAGGACAGGAGTACAATGAGCAGTTCTTC.

The chain uses TRBV9 and TRBJ1-4; D may be TRBD1 (5 bases). CDR1 is SGDLS, CDR2 YYNGEE, per germline. The V end lost 4 bases, the J end lost 6 bases, and 19 bases lay between the germline ends. This CDR3 is built from 16 residues. The CDR3 nucleotides are TGTGCCAGCAGCTCGAGAGGGGCGGGGCCGGATGAAAAACTGTTTTTT. Its protein is CASSSRGAGPDEKLFF.

This chain joins TRBV7-2 and TRBJ1-5; D is undetermined. CDR1 is SGHTA, CDR2 FQGNSA, per germline. CDR3 size: 13 residues. Trimming took 2 bases from V and 7 from J, leaving 9 bases between them. DNA for the CDR3: TGTGCCAGCAGCTTAACGGGGTCCCAGCCCCAGCATTTT. Translated: CASSLTGSQPQHF.

The J gene is TRBJ2-5, the V gene TRBV7-8; 7 bases line up with TRBD1. There are 15 residues in the CDR3. The germline CDR1 and CDR2 sequences are SGHVS and FQNEAQ. V gave up 3 bases and J gave up 5 bases; unmatched junction bases: 9. The CDR3 nucleotides read TGTGCCAGCAGCTTCGATCGACAGGGAGAGGAGACCCAGTACTTC. Translation: CASSFDRQGEETQYF.

The chain links TRBV11-2 to TRBJ1-6, with a tentative D call TRBD1 (5 bases). V was clipped by 1 base and J by 4 bases, with 17 bases between them. This CDR3 is 18 amino acids long. Germline V CDR1 and CDR2: SGHAT, FQNNGV. The CDR3 nucleotides read TGTGCCAGCAGCTTAGCCCCAGGGAAGGCTTCTTATAATTCACCCCTCCACTTT. Translated, it gives CASSLAPGKASYNSPLHF.

The chain uses TRBV19 and TRBJ1-5; no reliable D call. The V end was cut by 4 bases, the J end by 5 bases, with 12 bases between. The CDR3 covers 14 residues. Looked up from germline, CDR1 is LNHDA and CDR2 is SQIVND (reference sequence). This CDR3 is CASSTEASDQPQHF. In DNA, the CDR3 is TGTGCCAGTAGTACAGAAGCCAGCGATCAGCCCCAGCATTTT. Together with reference TRBV19 and TRBJ1-5, the CDR3 gives the full variable domain: DGGITQSPKYLFRKEGQNVTLSCEQNLNHDAMYWYRQDPGQGLRLIYYSQIVNDFQKGDIAEGYSVSREKKESFPLTVTSAQKNPTAFYLCASSTEASDQPQHFGDGTRLSIL.

This chain links TRBV4-1 with TRBJ1-6; D not resolved. CDR3 length: 18 amino acids. Germline V gene data show CDR1 as MGHRA and CDR2 as YSYEKL. Between the trimmed V and J ends, which lost 5 bases and 0 bases, there was a span of 17 bases. The CDR3 is CASSTRTQRSSYNSPLHF. The CDR3 region has the DNA TGCGCCAGCAGCACCCGGACTCAAAGGAGCTCCTATAATTCACCCCTCCACTTT.

In DNA, the CDR3 is TGTGCCAGCAGGGCCTACGGGAGTGTCTACGAGCAGTACTTC. Amino acids: CASRAYGSVYEQYF. The gene calls are TRBV3-1 (or the pseudogene TRBV3-2) and TRBJ2-7; possibly TRBD2 for D (6 bases). The CDR3 is made up of 14 amino acids. Trimming removed 6 bases from V and 3 bases from J, with 15 bases in between. The V gene's germline CDR1 is LGHDT and CDR2 YNNKEL (reference sequence).

The chain uses TRBV19 and TRBJ2-2, with TRBD1 identical over 10 bases. CDR1 and CDR2 from the germline V gene are LNHDA and SQIVND (reference sequence). CDR3 length: 14 amino acids. The J segment lost 4 bases and the V segment lost 8 bases, leaving 4 bases of the junction unmatched. CDR3 region: CASRWDRGTGELFF. CDR3 in DNA: TGTGCCAGTCGATGGGACAGGGGCACCGGGGAGCTGTTTTTT.

This clone was counted a single time. The chain is built from TRBV2 and TRBJ2-3; D is possibly TRBD1 (6 bases). Looked up from germline, CDR1 is SNHLY and CDR2 is FYNNEI. The CDR3 loop spans 13 amino acids. V lost 8 bases, J lost 3 bases, and 12 bases lay in between. CDR3 region: CASGRGETDTQYF. CDR3 sequence (DNA): TGTGCCAGCGGCAGGGGTGAAACAGATACGCAGTATTTT.

This clone was observed a few times. The CDR3 DNA reads TGTGCCAGCAGGCCCCTTGGACTCTACAATGAGCAGTTCTTC. Translation gives CASRPLGLYNEQFF. The J gene is TRBJ2-1, the V gene TRBV28; D perhaps matches TRBD2 (5 bases). The CDR3 consists of 14 residues. Germline loops: CDR1 MDHEN, CDR2 SYDVKM. Between the trimmed V and J ends, which lost 6 bases and 3 bases, there was a span of 12 bases.

The gene calls are TRBV5-4 and TRBJ2-7; TRBD2 might be the D (5 bases). From germline, CDR1 is SGHNT and CDR2 YYREEE (reference sequence). Between the trimmed V and J ends, which lost 9 bases and 0 bases, there was a span of 13 bases. The CDR3 sequence is 13 residues long. CDR3 nucleotides: TGTGCCACCGCCGACACTAGCTCCTACGAGCAGTACTTC. This gives the protein CATADTSSYEQYF.

The chain combines TRBV4-1 with TRBJ2-2, with 10 positions matching TRBD1. This CDR3 has 17 amino acids. The V segment lost 3 bases and the J segment 5 bases; nucleotides outside the gene matches: 9. Per germline, CDR1 MGHRA and CDR2 YSYEKL. The CDR3 DNA reads as TGCGCCAGCAGCCACCCCTCCGGACAGGGGGGTACCGGGGAGCTGTTTTTT. Encoded protein: CASSHPSGQGGTGELFF.

This chain connects TRBV5-1 to TRBJ1-3; 9 bases are shared with TRBD1. The CDR3 length is 15 residues. Unmatched junction bases numbered 7, after V lost 5 bases and J lost 4 bases. Germline CDR1 reads SGHRS; CDR2 reads YFSETQ. CDR3 DNA sequence: TGCGCCAGCAGACAGGGGGCCTTATCAGGAAACACCATATATTTT. It codes for CASRQGALSGNTIYF.

Note on this clone: The sample carries other DNA sequences with the same CDR3. The chain carries TRBV9 and TRBJ1-5, with D maybe TRBD1 (5 bases). This CDR3 has 14 residues. In germline, CDR1 is SGDLS, CDR2 YYNGEE. With 0 bases removed from V and 7 bases from J, the gap between germline ends came to 11 bases. The DNA of the CDR3 is TGTGCCAGCAGCGTAGGGCAGGGAGGACAGCCCCAGCATTTT. Residues: CASSVGQGGQPQHF.

The gene calls are TRBV12-3 or TRBV12-4 and TRBJ1-2, with D maybe TRBD1 (5 bases). The CDR3 is made up of 13 amino acids. V was clipped by 0 bases and J by 8 bases, with 10 bases between them. In DNA, the CDR3 is TGTGCCAGCAGTTTAGCGGGGCCCTCGGGCTACACCTTC. It codes for CASSLAGPSGYTF.

The chain links TRBV3-1 (or the pseudogene TRBV3-2) to TRBJ1-5; 7 nucleotides line up with TRBD1. This CDR3 contains 14 residues. CDR1 LGHDT and CDR2 YNNKEL come from the germline V gene (reference sequence). The ends lost 2 bases at V and 6 bases at J; junction bases unmatched: 4. In DNA, the CDR3 is TGTGCCAGCAGCCAAACAGGGGTTGGTCAGCCCCAGCATTTT. It encodes CASSQTGVGQPQHF.

The V call is TRBV25-1, the J call TRBJ1-3; tentative D call: TRBD1 (5 bases). The CDR3 runs to 14 residues. Germline-derived CDR1 and CDR2 are MGHDK and SYGVNS. Trimming removed 4 bases at V and 2 bases at J, with 9 bases between. The CDR3 loop is CASSGGGAGNTIYF. The CDR3, as DNA: TGTGCCAGCAGTGGGGGAGGGGCTGGAAACACCATATATTTT.

The chain employs TRBV30 and TRBJ2-7; possible D gene TRBD1, 5 bases. Trimming left V 1 base short and J 2 bases short, with 12 bases between. The CDR3 consists of 14 residues. Per germline, CDR1 GTSNPN and CDR2 SVGIG (reference sequence). CDR3 loop: CAWSGQHSTYEQYF. CDR3 nucleotide sequence: TGTGCCTGGAGTGGACAGCATTCCACCTACGAGCAGTACTTC.

V usage is TRBV11-2 and J usage is TRBJ1-3; D unresolved. The CDR3 covers 15 residues. CDR1 and CDR2 from the germline V gene are SGHAT and FQNNGV. V shed 3 bases and J shed 1 base, with 10 bases lying between them. CDR3 loop: CASSFRQVSGNTIYF. The DNA for the CDR3 is TGTGCCAGCAGCTTCCGTCAGGTTTCTGGAAACACCATATATTTT.

The V and J genes are TRBV18 and TRBJ1-1; the match to TRBD1 covers 8 bases. Unmatched junction bases numbered 3, after V lost 3 bases and J lost 3 bases. Germline V gene sequence: CDR1 KGHSH, CDR2 LQKENI. The CDR3 extends over 14 amino acids. CDR3: CASSPGGQDTEAFF. The CDR3 DNA is TGTGCCAGCTCACCTGGGGGACAGGACACTGAAGCTTTCTTT.

The chain recombines TRBV5-1 with TRBJ1-3, with 7 positions matching TRBD1. The CDR3 length is 14 residues. After removal of 4 bases from V and 4 bases from J, the junction contained 5 bases not matched to a gene. Germline V lookup: CDR1 SGHRS, CDR2 YFSETQ. The CDR3 DNA follows: TGCGCCAGCAGCCCAACAGGGGAAGGAAACACCATATATTTT. Its translation: CASSPTGEGNTIYF.

This clone occurred a few times. The genes are TRBV2 and TRBJ1-1, with TRBD1 matching over 8 bases. The germline gives CDR1 SNHLY, CDR2 FYNNEI. With 5 bases clipped from V and 4 bases from J, the junction kept 6 bases outside the gene matches. The CDR3 length is 14 residues. The CDR3 sequence is CASSPQGVFTEAFF. The CDR3 coding sequence is TGTGCCAGCAGTCCACAGGGGGTGTTCACTGAAGCTTTCTTT.